These T cell receptor beta chains were read from a single sample in a study of T-cell reconstitution after alpha-beta-depleted transplantation in children. TCRdb ran MiXCR on the PCR reads and lists one entry per CDR3 protein. The profile shows about 610,000 distinct CDR3 sequences, about 10% of them singletons. The starting material was PBMCs from the stem cell graft donor, obtained from the stem cell graft. The origin of the receptors is a human donor who donated a stem cell graft to a child with acute myeloid leukemia. CDR3s include the opening cysteine and the closing phenylalanine or tryptophan. A D gene is named only where the DNA matches it firmly. The size of a clone is reported for some rows only, either as once, few or many, or as a class for expanded clones.

v_gene	d_gene	abundance	j_gene	CDR3nt	CDR3aa
TRBV7-9	TRBD2	NA	TRBJ2-5	TGTGCCAGCAGCCCCCTGTCGACTAGCCCGCGGGAGACCCAGTACTTC	CASSPLSTSPRETQYF
TRBV7-9	NA	few	TRBJ2-1	TGTGCCAGCAGCTTCATGGCCGACTACAATGAGCAGTTCTTC	CASSFMADYNEQFF
TRBV9	NA	NA	TRBJ2-7	TGTGCCAGCAGCGTAGGCGGCTTCACCTACGAGCAGTACTTC	CASSVGGFTYEQYF
TRBV7-2	TRBD2	NA	TRBJ2-3	TGTGCCAGCAGCTCTGGGGTAGCGGGACCAGATACGCAGTATTTT	CASSSGVAGPDTQYF
TRBV20-1	TRBD1	many	TRBJ2-7	TGCAGTGCTGGACAGGGGGCTCAGGGGTACGAGCAGTACTTC	CSAGQGAQGYEQYF
TRBV20-1	TRBD1	once	TRBJ1-5	TGCAGTGCGATGGACAGGGGTTCCAATCAGCCCCAGCATTTT	CSAMDRGSNQPQHF
TRBV29-1	TRBD2	few	TRBJ2-1	TGCAGCGTTGGACTAGCGGCCGCCTACAATGAGCAGTTCTTC	CSVGLAAAYNEQFF
TRBV20-1	NA	many	TRBJ1-1	TGCAGTGCTAGAGAAGGGCCCAACACTGAAGCTTTCTTT	CSAREGPNTEAFF
TRBV10-3	TRBD2	few	TRBJ2-1	TGTGCCATCACGGCTAGCGGGCCCTACAATGAGCAGTTCTTC	CAITASGPYNEQFF
TRBV28	TRBD2	many	TRBJ2-1	TGTGCCAGCAGTTTATTAGGGACTAGCGGGAGTAAAAATGAGCAGTTCTTC	CASSLLGTSGSKNEQFF
TRBV7-9	NA	few	TRBJ2-5	TGTGCCAGCAGCCTGCCTTGGGGGCAGAAGACCCAGTACTTC	CASSLPWGQKTQYF
TRBV29-1	TRBD2	NA	TRBJ2-2	TGCAGCGTTGCTAGCGGGAAGAACACCGGGGAGCTGTTTTTT	CSVASGKNTGELFF
TRBV29-1	NA	many	TRBJ2-7	TGCAGCGTTAAAACAAACTCCTACGAGCAGTACTTC	CSVKTNSYEQYF
TRBV3-1	NA	NA	TRBJ2-1	TGTGCCAGCAGCCACCAATGGAATGAGCAGTTCTTC	CASSHQWNEQFF
TRBV20-1	TRBD2	many	TRBJ2-7	TGCAGTGCTAGAGCCCCGACTAGCGGGAGGGTCGAGCAGTACTTC	CSARAPTSGRVEQYF
TRBV18	NA	NA	TRBJ2-3	TGTGCCAGCTCACCACCTAGCGAGAATACGCAGTATTTT	CASSPPSENTQYF
TRBV4-3	NA	NA	TRBJ1-2	TGCGCCAGCAGCCAAGATAAGTTTGGGGGCTACACCTTC	CASSQDKFGGYTF
TRBV7-2	TRBD2	NA	TRBJ2-1	TGTGCCAGCAGCTTAGCGGCCACAGCGGGAGGGAGCAATGAGCAGTTCTTC	CASSLAATAGGSNEQFF
TRBV20-1	TRBD2	NA	TRBJ2-7	TGCAGTGCTACGAGCGGGAGGGGGTCCTACGAGCAGTACTTC	CSATSGRGSYEQYF
TRBV6-2/TRBV6-3	NA	few	TRBJ1-1	TGTGCCAGCATTTCAGGGTCGCCTGGGACTGAAGCTTTCTTT	CASISGSPGTEAFF
TRBV20-1	TRBD1	NA	TRBJ2-7	TGCAGTGCTAGAGCCTTGGACAGGCAGATCTACGAGCAGTACTTC	CSARALDRQIYEQYF
TRBV20-1	NA	few	TRBJ1-2	TGCAGTGCGGTCCCAGGGCAGCTGGGAAATGGCTACACCTTC	CSAVPGQLGNGYTF
TRBV7-9	TRBD2	few	TRBJ2-1	TGTGCCAGCAGCGAAGGGACTAGCACTGAGCAGTTCTTC	CASSEGTSTEQFF
TRBV20-1	TRBD2	few	TRBJ2-7	TGCAGTGCTAGAGATGAGGGCTTTGGGTTAGCGGGAGGTTCCTACGAGCAGTACTTC	CSARDEGFGLAGGSYEQYF
TRBV19	TRBD1	NA	TRBJ2-6	TGTGCCAGTAGTCGGGACAGGGTAGGCTCCTCTGGGGCCAACGTCCTGACTTTC	CASSRDRVGSSGANVLTF
TRBV27	TRBD2	NA	TRBJ2-7	TGTGCCAGCTCTGGACTAGCGGGAGGGAATACCTACGAGCAGTACTTC	CASSGLAGGNTYEQYF
TRBV6-2/TRBV6-3	NA	many	TRBJ2-3	TGTGCCAGCAGTGACGGACTAGCAGGGGGATTAGGGCAGTATTTT	CASSDGLAGGLGQYF
TRBV12-3/TRBV12-4	TRBD1	few	TRBJ2-7	TGTGCCAGCAGCCTCAACCCCCCAGGGGGCTTGTACGAGCAGTACTTC	CASSLNPPGGLYEQYF
TRBV29-1	TRBD2	many	TRBJ2-1	TGCAGCGTTGAAGGAGGTAGCGGGGCGGTCAATGAGCAGTTCTTC	CSVEGGSGAVNEQFF
TRBV29-1	NA	NA	TRBJ2-2	TGCAGCGTTGAGTGGCAGGGAACCGGGGAGCTGTTTTTT	CSVEWQGTGELFF
TRBV28	NA	many	TRBJ2-5	TGTGCCAGCAGTCCATCGGGCGGCTTCCAAGAGACCCAGTACTTC	CASSPSGGFQETQYF
TRBV28	NA	many	TRBJ1-5	TGTGCCAGCAGGACAGTATACAATCAGCCCCAGCATTTT	CASRTVYNQPQHF
TRBV6-1	NA	NA	TRBJ1-2	TGTGCCAGCAGGGATGCCCGGGGGGGCGTCGATGGCTACACCTTC	CASRDARGGVDGYTF
TRBV12-3/TRBV12-4	TRBD2	NA	TRBJ2-1	TGTGCCAGCAGTCCCCGGACTAGCGGGAGGGGTATTGAGCAGTTCTTC	CASSPRTSGRGIEQFF
TRBV5-1	NA	NA	TRBJ2-2	TGCGCCAGCAGCAACCAGCTAAACACCGGGGAGCTGTTTTTT	CASSNQLNTGELFF
TRBV27	NA	NA	TRBJ2-1	TGTGCCAGCAATAGAATTTTAGGGAGCGGAAGGGAAACGAGCTCCTACAATGAGCAGTTCTTC	CASNRILGSGRETSSYNEQFF
TRBV20-1	TRBD2	few	TRBJ2-5	TGCAGTGCCCCGGATGCTAGCGGGAGTACAGAGACCCAGTACTTC	CSAPDASGSTETQYF
TRBV5-4	TRBD1	many	TRBJ2-3	TGTGCCAGCAGCTCAATCCCAGCCCGGGACAGGAACACAGATACGCAGTATTTT	CASSSIPARDRNTDTQYF
TRBV5-1	NA	NA	TRBJ1-2	TGCGCCAGCAGTAATACCGGGACAAATGACTACACCTTC	CASSNTGTNDYTF
TRBV20-1	TRBD2	few	TRBJ2-2	TGCAGTGCGAAACCCGGGACAGTACTAGCGGGAGGACCTACCGGGGAGCTGTTTTTT	CSAKPGTVLAGGPTGELFF
TRBV20-1	NA	many	TRBJ2-1	TGCAGTGCTAGCGGCGCTGAGCAGTTCTTC	CSASGAEQFF
TRBV29-1	TRBD2	many	TRBJ2-5	TGCAGCGTTCACGGCGGGAGACTAGAGACCCAGTACTTC	CSVHGGRLETQYF
TRBV28	TRBD1	many	TRBJ2-7	TGTGCCAGCAGTTACAGGGGTACCTCCTACGAGCAGTACTTC	CASSYRGTSYEQYF
TRBV27	NA	NA	TRBJ2-7	TGTGCCAGCAGTACCTCCCTGACAGCCCCCTACGAGCAGTACTTC	CASSTSLTAPYEQYF
TRBV18	NA	many	TRBJ1-2	TGTGCCAGCTCGCGGCCCCCTGGCTATGGCTACACCTTC	CASSRPPGYGYTF
TRBV15	NA	few	TRBJ2-7	TGTGCCACCAGCAGCGATCGTGGGAGAAGCTACGAGCAGTACTTC	CATSSDRGRSYEQYF
TRBV18	NA	NA	TRBJ2-3	TGTGCCAGCTCACCACCGAGTGTTGATACGCAGTATTTT	CASSPPSVDTQYF
TRBV7-3	TRBD2	few	TRBJ2-1	TGTGCCAGCAGCCACGGGGGGGGTGAGCAGTTCTTC	CASSHGGGEQFF
TRBV24-1	TRBD1	few	TRBJ2-1	TGTGCCACCAGTGACCCGGGACAGCTCAATGAGCAGTTCTTC	CATSDPGQLNEQFF
TRBV7-2	NA	few	TRBJ2-7	TGTGCCAGCAGCTCCCACCAGGGACACCTGTACGAGCAGTACTTC	CASSSHQGHLYEQYF
TRBV7-2	NA	NA	TRBJ2-7	TGTGCCAGCAGCTCCCGGGACGGAGCCTACGAGCAGTACTTC	CASSSRDGAYEQYF
TRBV5-6	NA	few	TRBJ1-1	TGTGCCAGCACTTTGGGGGGGAGCGGTATGAACACTGAAGCTTTCTTT	CASTLGGSGMNTEAFF